The clone carrying this T cell receptor beta chain has just a few counts. This record belongs to a study of blood T cells in healthy people across ages. The germline CDR1 and CDR2 sequences are SGHAT and FQNNGV. There are 13 residues in the CDR3. A J-beta primer mix and a sample-barcoded 5' primer were used in a second PCR of roughly 6 to 11 cycles. TCRdb reanalysed the 5' RACE reads using MiXCR and keeps one entry per CDR3 protein. The table records some 1.5 million distinct CDR3 sequences, approximately 30% of them present only once. Sequencing was carried out using blood. This receptor was obtained from a woman aged 25 to 39 in good health. The chain couples TRBV11-2 to TRBJ2-1; D gene uncertain. Near its end, the DNA agrees better with TRBJ2-7, so the J call may be wrong. CDR3 residues: CASSFQVYNEQYF. The CDR3 region has the DNA TGTGCCAGCAGCTTTCAGGTCTACAATGAGCAGTACTTC.